This TCR beta chain appears in the sequencing data of a study of T cells in pancreatic ductal adenocarcinoma. Study findings and constraints: Blood clonality (about 0.072) did not differ significantly from tumor (roughly 0.11). Enrichment of CD45RO+ effector over naive T cells in tumors may bias clonality.

Germline lookup yields CDR1 MNHEY and CDR2 SMNVEV (reference sequence). The V and J ends lost 0 bases and 0 bases respectively, with 8 bases between them. This CDR3 has 15 residues. The method was immunoSEQ multiplex PCR; TCRdb's version includes in-frame clones alone and lacks a portion of them. The sample has about 9,400 clones; 67% are singletons. Selected pancreatic ductal adenocarcinoma patients had undergone surgery without neoadjuvant therapy. With regard to this clone: Its antigen is not identified.

Sequenced input: pancreatic tumor tissue. The V call is TRBV27, the J call TRBJ2-5; D is undetermined. This receptor was identified in a human donor with pancreatic ductal adenocarcinoma. CDR3 loop: CASSLSMQDQETQYF. The CDR3 DNA sequence: TGTGCCAGCAGTTTATCGATGCAGGACCAAGAGACCCAGTACTTC.